Listed below are T cell receptor beta chains from one sample, sequenced in a study of blood T cell repertoires in COVID-19. Profiled with immunoSEQ multiplex PCR; TCRdb holds only in-frame clones, not every one. The table has 55,000 to 70,000 clones, 60% to 85% seen once. Sequenced input: peripheral blood. These receptors were obtained from a man aged 55 to 69 with acute or convalescent COVID-19. Each CDR3 is given with its conserved first and last residue.

v_call: TRBV29-1
cdr3_aa: CSVGSRNIQYF

v_call: TRBV18
cdr3_aa: CASSLSRDMIDGYTF

v_call: TRBV24-1
cdr3_aa: CATSTTKRNTGELFF

v_call: TRBV7-8
cdr3_aa: CASSRQGQGGRELFF

v_call: TRBV10-1
cdr3_aa: CASTTGDSNQPQHF

v_call: TRBV12-3/TRBV12-4
cdr3_aa: CASSQGGGKLFF

v_call: TRBV5-5
cdr3_aa: CASSLTGANYGYTF

v_call: TRBV18
cdr3_aa: CASSPGQNSEAFF

v_call: TRBV2
cdr3_aa: CASRPRGSGVYEQYF

v_call: TRBV28
cdr3_aa: CASRPDRNNQPQHF

v_call: TRBV2
cdr3_aa: CASSENSPNQPQHF